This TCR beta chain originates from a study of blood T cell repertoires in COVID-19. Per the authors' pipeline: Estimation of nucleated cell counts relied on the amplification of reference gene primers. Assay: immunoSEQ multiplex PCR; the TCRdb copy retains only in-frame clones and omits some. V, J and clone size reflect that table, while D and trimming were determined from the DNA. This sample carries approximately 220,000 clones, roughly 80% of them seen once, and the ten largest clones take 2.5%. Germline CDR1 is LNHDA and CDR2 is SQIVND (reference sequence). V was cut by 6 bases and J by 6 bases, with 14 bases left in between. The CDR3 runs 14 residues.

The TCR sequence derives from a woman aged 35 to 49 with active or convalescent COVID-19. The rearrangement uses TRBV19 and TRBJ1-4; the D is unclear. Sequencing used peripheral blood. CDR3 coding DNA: TGTGCCAGTAGCGTGTCCGGGAGCCATGAAAAACTGTTTTTT. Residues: CASSVSGSHEKLFF. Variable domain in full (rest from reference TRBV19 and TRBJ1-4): DGGITQSPKYLFRKEGQNVTLSCEQNLNHDAMYWYRQDPGQGLRLIYYSQIVNDFQKGDIAEGYSVSREKKESFPLTVTSAQKNPTAFYLCASSVSGSHEKLFFGSGTQLSVL.